This entry concerns a single TCR beta chain. This sample stems from a study of blood T cell repertoires in COVID-19. Using immunoSEQ multiplex PCR, the repertoire was profiled, and TCRdb retains in-frame clones only, with some absent. The table has approximately 90,000 clones, around 86% seen once. V trimming: 4 bases; J trimming: 5 bases; junction bases outside the gene matches: 5. This CDR3 region has 14 residues. The germline gives CDR1 LGHNT, CDR2 FRNRAP. The chain employs TRBV12-5 and TRBJ2-5, with 9 nucleotides matching TRBD1. The sequence derives from a man aged 55 to 70 with acute or convalescent COVID-19. Sequencing used peripheral blood. The CDR3 nucleotides are TGTGCTAGTGGTTCGGGACAGGGTGTCGAGACCCAGTACTTC. Translating it yields CASGSGQGVETQYF.